A single sample is the source of the 14 T cell receptor beta chains below, sequenced in a study of T cells in localized non-small cell lung cancer. Assay: immunoSEQ multiplex PCR; the TCRdb copy retains only in-frame clones and omits some. The sample includes tens of thousands of clones, approximately 90% of them seen just once. This specimen consisted of peripheral blood, obtained before any cancer treatment. The receptors derive from a woman aged 40-69 years with stage I squamous cell lung carcinoma.

J is TRBJ1-6 and V is TRBV6-1; D is unclear. V was pared by 7 bases and J by 3 bases, with 13 bases between. The germline CDR1 and CDR2 sequences are MNHNS and SASEGT. This CDR3 spans 15 amino acids. The DNA for the CDR3 is TGTGCCAGCAAGGGTGGCGATTACTATAATTCACCCCTCCACTTT. This encodes CASKGGDYYNSPLHF.

The CDR3 protein is CASTLQGANYGYTF. In DNA, the CDR3 is TGTGCCAGCACCCTCCAGGGAGCTAACTATGGCTACACCTTC. The gene calls are TRBV6-5 and TRBJ1-2, with D possibly being TRBD1 (5 bases). The CDR3 has 14 residues. The V end lost 7 bases, the J end lost 0 bases, and 12 bases lay between the germline ends. CDR1 is MNHEY, CDR2 SVGAGI, per germline.

The chain's CDR3 is CASSESPTRVDIQYF. The CDR3, as DNA: TGTGCCAGCAGTGAATCCCCCACCCGAGTGGACATTCAGTACTTC. V gene TRBV6-1 combines with J gene TRBJ2-4, with unresolved D. CDR1 and CDR2 from the germline V gene are MNHNS and SASEGT. CDR3 length equals 15 residues. The V end lost 2 bases, the J end lost 8 bases, and 16 bases lay between the germline ends.

This clone showed up just a few times. The V and J genes are TRBV7-9 and TRBJ1-1; D is perhaps TRBD1 (5 bases). This CDR3 has 14 amino acids. CDR1 SEHNR and CDR2 FQNEAQ come from the germline V gene (reference sequence). The ends were cut back, 4 bases at V and 0 bases at J, with 9 bases in the middle. CDR3 sequence reads: CASSSGFVNTEAFF. The CDR3 DNA reads TGTGCCAGCAGCTCAGGGTTTGTGAACACTGAAGCTTTCTTT.

The chain couples TRBV5-1 to TRBJ1-1; 8 bases align to TRBD1. The trim removed 1 base at V and 6 bases at J, leaving 8 bases unmatched. Germline CDR1 is SGHRS and CDR2 is YFSETQ. The CDR3 runs to 15 residues. CDR3 in DNA: TGCGCCAGCAGCTTGCGGACAGGGCGGGACGCTGAAGCTTTCTTT. This encodes CASSLRTGRDAEAFF.

The genes are TRBV5-4 and TRBJ1-1; no firm D call. CDR1 is SGHNT and CDR2 is YYREEE in the germline V gene (reference sequence). With 2 bases removed from V and 2 bases from J, the gap between germline ends came to 16 bases. This CDR3 region has 16 residues. The CDR3: CASSFYKTWANTEAFF. CDR3 sequence (DNA): TGTGCCAGCAGCTTTTACAAGACGTGGGCAAACACTGAAGCTTTCTTT.

This sequence joins TRBV5-1 and TRBJ2-1; 9 positions agree with TRBD2. Trimming removed 2 bases from V and 1 base from J; junction bases left unmatched: 10. The V gene's germline CDR1 is SGHRS and CDR2 YFSETQ. CDR3 length: 18 amino acids. The CDR3 spells CASSFPQERGESYNEQFF. CDR3 in DNA: TGCGCCAGCAGCTTTCCCCAAGAGCGGGGGGAATCCTACAATGAGCAGTTCTTC.

The chain combines TRBV2 with TRBJ1-1, with 7 bases aligning to TRBD1. The germline gives CDR1 SNHLY, CDR2 FYNNEI. The length of the CDR3 is 16 residues. Germline trimming cut 3 bases from V and 0 bases from J; bases unmatched to any gene: 7. The CDR3 protein is CASSETPQGMNTEAFF. The DNA of the CDR3 is TGTGCCAGCAGTGAGACCCCACAGGGGATGAACACTGAAGCTTTCTTT.

The chain joins TRBV4-2 to TRBJ2-7; D is perhaps TRBD1 (5 bases). Trimming cost V 1 base and J 5 bases, with 12 bases left between them. Germline CDR1 LGHNA, CDR2 YNFKEQ. The CDR3 runs to 14 residues. The CDR3 DNA reads TGTGCCAGCAGCCAAGTCGGCAGGGTCAACGAGCAGTACTTC. Its protein product is CASSQVGRVNEQYF.

This clone has more than one count but fewer than ten. The chain is built from TRBV7-9 and TRBJ1-1; tentative D call: TRBD1 (5 bases). Trimming removed 5 bases at V and 0 bases at J, with 13 bases between. Germline-derived CDR1 and CDR2 are SEHNR and FQNEAQ (reference sequence). The CDR3 runs to 15 residues. The CDR3 DNA is TGTGCCAGCAGCCCACAGGAGGGGATGAACACTGAAGCTTTCTTT. Amino acids: CASSPQEGMNTEAFF.

The chain combines TRBV5-5 with TRBJ2-1; D not resolved. Germline V gives CDR1 SGHKS, CDR2 YYEKEE (reference sequence). This CDR3 region has 16 residues. The V gene lost 3 bases and the J gene lost 0 bases, with 13 bases spanning the gap. This chain's CDR3 is CASSSDSVGSYNEQFF. The CDR3 nucleotides read TGTGCCAGCAGCTCCGATTCCGTAGGCTCCTACAATGAGCAGTTCTTC.

The chain joins TRBV5-3 to TRBJ2-2; 7 bases are a match to TRBD1. TRBV5-3 is known as an ORF, though its function is uncertain. The CDR3 totals 13 residues. V lost 10 bases, J lost 1 base, and 4 bases stayed unmatched. In nucleotides, the CDR3 is TGTGCCCTCGACAGGGTGAACACCGGGGAGCTGTTTTTT. Encoded protein: CALDRVNTGELFF.

The chain couples TRBV18 to TRBJ1-5; 7 bases match TRBD1. The length of the CDR3 is 14 residues. J gave up 7 bases and V 3 bases, and 6 bases lay outside the gene matches. Germline-derived CDR1 and CDR2 are KGHSH and LQKENI. CDR3 nucleotides: TGTGCCAGCTCACCTGACAGGGAGGGCCAGCCCCAGCATTTT. Its protein is CASSPDREGQPQHF. The full variable domain, completed using reference TRBV18 and TRBJ1-5, is NAGVMQNPRHLVRRRGQEARLRCSPMKGHSHVYWYRQLPEEGLKFMVYLQKENIIDESGMPKERFSAEFPKEGPSILRIQQVVRGDSAAYFCASSPDREGQPQHFGDGTRLSIL.

The V and J genes are TRBV30 and TRBJ1-3; 7 nucleotides agree with TRBD1. Per the germline V gene, CDR1 is GTSNPN and CDR2 is SVGIG (reference sequence). The V and J ends lost 3 bases and 4 bases, in that order; junction bases with no gene match: 12. This CDR3 has 16 amino acids. CDR3 residues: CAWRAPMGQPGNTIYF. The CDR3 DNA reads as TGTGCCTGGAGGGCACCAATGGGACAGCCGGGAAACACCATATATTTT.